One sample yielded the 16 T cell receptor beta chains listed below, sequenced in a study of blood T cell repertoires in COVID-19. Only in-frame clones appear in the TCRdb table, and some are missing; sequencing was by immunoSEQ multiplex PCR. The sample contains 400,000 or so clones, about nine tenths of which appear only once. What was sequenced was peripheral blood. These receptor sequences come from a woman in her forties with COVID-19, enrolled during active disease.

The chain recombines TRBV30 with TRBJ1-1, with D unclear. The CDR3 has 13 residues. V was cut by 3 bases and J by 6 bases, with 14 bases left in between. The germline CDR1 and CDR2 sequences are GTSNPN and SVGIG (reference sequence). CDR3 in DNA: TGTGCCTGGAGAAGCAGGTCGGTTGCTGAAGCTTTCTTT. This gives the protein CAWRSRSVAEAFF.

This clone was recorded a few times. V usage is TRBV7-9 and J usage is TRBJ2-1; 10 bases match TRBD1. This CDR3 region has 14 residues. Germline V gene lookup returns CDR1 SEHNR and CDR2 FQNEAQ (reference sequence). V shed 6 bases and J 4 bases; nucleotides not matched to a gene: 3. DNA of the CDR3: TGTGCCAGCAGGCCGGGACAGGGGTACAATGAGCAGTTCTTC. Amino acid sequence: CASRPGQGYNEQFF.

The chain couples TRBV5-1 to TRBJ1-3; D remains ambiguous. Germline V lookup: CDR1 SGHRS, CDR2 YFSETQ. V was shortened by 3 bases and J by 1 base, with 11 bases between the two germline ends. This CDR3 contains 15 residues. The CDR3 loop is CASSSSGTSGNTIYF. The DNA for the CDR3 is TGCGCCAGCAGCTCCAGCGGAACTTCTGGAAACACCATATATTTT.

The chain is built from TRBV19 and TRBJ1-1; D gene uncertain. The CDR3 contains 16 residues. Germline lookup yields CDR1 LNHDA and CDR2 SQIVND (reference sequence). Trimming stripped 5 bases from V and 1 base from J, with 17 bases between. In DNA, the CDR3 is TGTGCCAGTAGTCACAGCCGATTGACAAAGAACACTGAAGCTTTCTTT. As protein: CASSHSRLTKNTEAFF.

This chain links TRBV12-5 with TRBJ2-7, with 12 bases aligning to TRBD2. Germline V gives CDR1 LGHNT, CDR2 FRNRAP. CDR3 length: 18 residues. Trimming cost V 0 bases and J 0 bases; bases outside gene matches: 6. The chain's CDR3 is CASGLVGLAGGNSYEQYF. The DNA for the CDR3 is TGTGCTAGTGGTTTGGTAGGGCTAGCGGGGGGGAACTCCTACGAGCAGTACTTC.

This chain links TRBV30 with TRBJ2-1, with 10 positions matching TRBD2. The CDR3 covers 13 residues. Germline-derived CDR1 and CDR2 are GTSNPN and SVGIG (reference sequence). V trimming: 6 bases; J trimming: 8 bases; junction bases outside the gene matches: 7. For the CDR3, the DNA is TGTGCCTGCATCAGCGGGAGGGGGTATGAGCAGTTCTTC. As protein: CACISGRGYEQFF.

This clone was detected a few times. The chain employs TRBV2 and TRBJ1-2; no definite D call. Germline lookup yields CDR1 SNHLY and CDR2 FYNNEI. Trimming shortened V by 2 bases and J by 6 bases, and 19 bases separated the two germline ends. The CDR3 covers 16 residues. CDR3 loop: CASSETRGSYSDGYTF. The DNA for the CDR3 is TGTGCCAGCAGTGAAACTCGCGGCTCTTATTCGGATGGCTACACCTTC. Supplemented by reference TRBV2 and TRBJ1-2, the full variable domain reads EPEVTQTPSHQVTQMGQEVILRCVPISNHLYFYWYRQILGQKVEFLVSFYNNEISEKSEIFDDQFSVERPDGSNFTLKIRSTKLEDSAMYFCASSETRGSYSDGYTFGSGTRLTVV.

The J gene is TRBJ1-5, the V gene TRBV9; 8 bases fit TRBD1. This CDR3 has 15 amino acids. J lost 3 bases, V lost 0 bases, and 2 bases had no gene match. The germline gives CDR1 SGDLS, CDR2 YYNGEE. CDR3 region: CASSVAGGTNQPQHF. CDR3 coding DNA: TGTGCCAGCAGCGTAGCAGGGGGCACCAATCAGCCCCAGCATTTT.

This chain connects TRBV27 to TRBJ1-1; TRBD1 might be the D (5 bases). There are 15 residues in the CDR3. The V and J ends lost 5 bases and 7 bases respectively, with 20 bases between them. The germline gives CDR1 MNHEY, CDR2 SMNVEV (reference sequence). The CDR3 reads CASSPRPSSGGEAFF. CDR3 bases: TGTGCCAGCAGTCCCCGCCCGAGTTCCGGGGGTGAAGCTTTCTTT.

This chain joins TRBV9 and TRBJ2-1; TRBD2 aligns across 15 bases. The J segment lost 8 bases and the V segment lost 5 bases, leaving 8 bases of the junction unmatched. This CDR3 region has 16 residues. Germline CDR1 reads SGDLS; CDR2 reads YYNGEE. The chain's CDR3 is CASRINRTSGGDEQFF. The CDR3 DNA is TGTGCCAGCAGAATCAATAGGACTAGCGGGGGGGATGAGCAGTTCTTC.

The V call is TRBV18, the J call TRBJ2-7, with unresolved D. This CDR3 has 13 residues. Germline loops: CDR1 KGHSH, CDR2 LQKENI. With 3 bases removed from V and 5 bases from J, the gap between germline ends came to 11 bases. In DNA, the CDR3 is TGTGCCAGCTCACCCTCGGCTAGACACGAGCAGTACTTC. Protein sequence: CASSPSARHEQYF.

The chain uses TRBV6-5 and TRBJ2-1; a weak D match, TRBD2 (5 bases). Trimming cost V 7 bases and J 4 bases, with 11 bases left between them. The CDR3 loop spans 13 amino acids. Looked up from germline, CDR1 is MNHEY and CDR2 is SVGAGI. The CDR3 region is CASNGVGYNEQFF. In DNA form, the CDR3 reads TGTGCCAGCAACGGGGTGGGGTACAATGAGCAGTTCTTC.

The chain combines TRBV9 with TRBJ1-3; D remains unclear. The CDR3 length is 16 residues. The germline V gene has CDR1 SGDLS and CDR2 YYNGEE. V was shortened by 0 bases and J by 2 bases, with 12 bases between the two germline ends. CDR3: CASSVATSYPGNTIYF. The CDR3 DNA follows: TGTGCCAGCAGCGTAGCTACTAGTTATCCTGGAAACACCATATATTTT.

The rearrangement uses TRBV6-2 or TRBV6-3 and TRBJ2-1, with 9 positions matching TRBD2. This CDR3 has 16 residues. The germline CDR1 and CDR2 sequences are MNHEY and SVGEGT. V shed 5 bases and J 4 bases; nucleotides not matched to a gene: 9. CDR3 residues: CASSPRSGRSYNEQFF. Here the CDR3 DNA reads TGTGCCAGCAGTCCAAGGAGCGGGAGGTCTTACAATGAGCAGTTCTTC.

With regard to this clone: Other DNA sequences in the same sample also yield this CDR3. The rearrangement uses TRBV7-2 and TRBJ2-4; D is possibly TRBD2 (6 bases). Looked up from germline, CDR1 is SGHTA and CDR2 is FQGNSA. Trimming left V 5 bases short and J 1 base short, with 9 bases between. The CDR3 length is 14 residues. The DNA of the CDR3 is TGTGCCAGCAGCCCGGGACTTGCCAAAAACATTCAGTACTTC. This gives the protein CASSPGLAKNIQYF.

The chain couples TRBV7-9 to TRBJ1-1, with 7 bases fitting TRBD1. The CDR3 consists of 16 residues. CDR1 and CDR2 (germline): SEHNR, FQNEAQ (reference sequence). V lost 5 bases and J lost 5; bases outside the gene matches: 14. This CDR3 reads CASSPQWRDSLTEAFF. The CDR3 nucleotides read TGTGCCAGCAGCCCCCAATGGCGGGACAGCTTAACTGAAGCTTTCTTT.